This is a list of T cell receptor beta chains from one sample in a study of blood T cells in healthy people across ages. MiXCR, run by TCRdb on the 5' RACE reads, gives a single entry per CDR3 protein. Counted here are 1.5 million to 1.9 million distinct CDR3 sequences, approximately 43% occurring once; the ten biggest clones make up over 3.5%. Sequencing was carried out using blood. The receptors were gathered from a woman aged 18-29 years in good health. CDR3s include the opening cysteine and the closing phenylalanine or tryptophan. The D gene is left open where the match is weak. Size is omitted from some rows. Given values are once, few, many or a class for expanded clones.

- | TRBJ1-1 | few | TRBV7-2 | TGTGCCAGCAGCTTAGGGGGGGGTAGCACTGAAGCTTTCTTT | CASSLGGGSTEAFF
TRBD2 | TRBJ2-1 | - | TRBV5-5 | TGTGCCAGCAGCTTTTTTAGCGGGAGTGGTGAGCAGTTCTTC | CASSFFSGSGEQFF
- | TRBJ1-6 | few | TRBV12-3/TRBV12-4 | TGTGCCAGCAAAGTCAGGGGACTGGGGAATTCACCCCTCCACTTT | CASKVRGLGNSPLHF
- | TRBJ1-1 | - | TRBV12-3/TRBV12-4 | TGTGCCAGCAGCGAAAGGTCCACCTCGAACACTGAAGCTTTCTTT | CASSERSTSNTEAFF
- | TRBJ2-3 | many | TRBV4-3 | TGCGCCAGCAGCCAAGCGGGGGTAGATACGCAGTATTTT | CASSQAGVDTQYF
TRBD2 | TRBJ2-2 | many | TRBV6-6 | TGTGCCAGCAGTTACCTGGCGGGAGGGACAATATACGGGGAGCTGTTTTTT | CASSYLAGGTIYGELFF
TRBD2 | TRBJ2-3 | - | TRBV4-1 | TGCGCCAGCCTCGGACTAGCGGGGTGGGGCGATACGCAGTATTTT | CASLGLAGWGDTQYF
- | TRBJ2-7 | few | TRBV4-2 | TGTGCCAGCAGCCAAGATCCTACCTACAATGAGCAGTACTTC | CASSQDPTYNEQYF
- | TRBJ1-1 | - | TRBV20-1 | TGCAGTGCTTATAAGGGGAAGTTAAACACTGAAGCTTTCTTT | CSAYKGKLNTEAFF
TRBD2 | TRBJ2-1 | few | TRBV6-2/TRBV6-3 | TGTGCCAGCAGGGCTAGCGGGGGGGCCCTCTCCTACAATGAGCAGTTCTTC | CASRASGGALSYNEQFF
- | TRBJ1-1 | - | TRBV5-1 | TGCGCCAGCAAGAAGACAGGTGTGGTCGGCGGGGGGACTGAAGCTTTCTTT | CASKKTGVVGGGTEAFF
- | TRBJ1-6 | - | TRBV7-2 | TGTGCCGGCAGCCAGAGGTATAATTCACCCCTCCACTTT | CAGSQRYNSPLHF
- | TRBJ2-7 | - | TRBV14 | TGTGCCAGCAGCCCCCTAGGGCGTCCCTACAATGAGCAGTACTTC | CASSPLGRPYNEQYF
TRBD2 | TRBJ2-3 | - | TRBV12-3/TRBV12-4 | TGTGCCAGCAGGACCGGGACTAGCGGGGGCGTGTATACGCAGTATTTT | CASRTGTSGGVYTQYF
TRBD1 | TRBJ1-1 | once | TRBV6-6 | TGTGCCAGCAGTTCCCAGGGGGGGCGGAACACTGAAGCTTTCTTT | CASSSQGGRNTEAFF
TRBD1 | TRBJ1-5 | - | TRBV12-3/TRBV12-4 | TGTGCCAGCAGTTCTTACAGGGGGCCGCGTCAGCCCCAGCATTTT | CASSSYRGPRQPQHF
- | TRBJ2-5 | - | TRBV6-2/TRBV6-3 | TGTGCCAGCGGTGACGTACTAAGGGAGACCCAGTACTTC | CASGDVLRETQYF
- | TRBJ1-2 | few | TRBV20-1 | TGCAGTGCTAGAGTTTTGGACGCCCCTGGCTACACCTTC | CSARVLDAPGYTF
TRBD1 | TRBJ2-1 | few | TRBV4-3 | TGCGCCAGCAGCCAGCTTCCGGGACAGGGGTTTCGGGAGCAGTTCTTC | CASSQLPGQGFREQFF
- | TRBJ2-2 | - | TRBV5-1 | TGCGCCAGCAGCTTGCCCCACGGACGTATATGGTCGGCCGGGGAGCTGTTTTTT | CASSLPHGRIWSAGELFF
- | TRBJ2-5 | - | TRBV20-1 | TGCAGTGCTAGAGATCTCGACTGGGCCTTGGGACATGAGCAGTACTTC | CSARDLDWALGHEQYF
TRBD2 | TRBJ2-5 | few | TRBV4-1 | TGCGCCAGCAGCCAGTCTACTAGCGGCCAAGAGACCCAGTACTTC | CASSQSTSGQETQYF
- | TRBJ1-1 | few | TRBV6-5 | TGTGCCAGCAGTCCGCTACCAGGGTTTACTGAAGCTTTCTTT | CASSPLPGFTEAFF
- | TRBJ1-1 | - | TRBV12-5 | TGTGCTAGTGGTTTGGCCACCGGTGGGGCTTTCTTT | CASGLATGGAFF
- | TRBJ2-7 | - | TRBV5-1 | TGCGCCAGCAGCTTGCACGGGCAGGACTACGAGCAGTACTTC | CASSLHGQDYEQYF
TRBD2 | TRBJ2-3 | few | TRBV4-2 | TGTGCCAGCAGCACACAGCGGGAGGGCCGCGGAGATACGCAGTATTTT | CASSTQREGRGDTQYF
TRBD1 | TRBJ2-7 | few | TRBV2 | TGTGCCAGCAGTGATTCGGCAGGGGGTTTCTACGAGCAGTACTTC | CASSDSAGGFYEQYF
- | TRBJ2-4 | - | TRBV20-1 | TGCAGTGCTACGAAACAGCGATCCAAAAACATTCAGTACTTC | CSATKQRSKNIQYF
- | TRBJ2-7 | - | TRBV6-2/TRBV6-3 | TGTGCCAGCAGTTCCAATATACTCTACGAGCAGTACTTC | CASSSNILYEQYF
TRBD1 | TRBJ1-6 | - | TRBV7-2 | TGTGCCAGCAGACGGGACAGCCCGAGCTCCTATAATTCACCCCTCCACTTT | CASRRDSPSSYNSPLHF
- | TRBJ2-1 | - | TRBV6-5 | TGTGCCAGCAGTTACGCGAGGGGGTCGAACAATGAGCAGTTCTTC | CASSYARGSNNEQFF
- | TRBJ1-5 | few | TRBV6-2/TRBV6-3 | TGTGCCAGCAGTTACTCGAGAGGGTCCTATAGCAATCAGCCCCAGCATTTT | CASSYSRGSYSNQPQHF
TRBD2 | TRBJ2-3 | - | TRBV7-3 | TGTGCCAGCAGCGGCGGGACTAGCGGGGTCACAGATACGCAGTATTTT | CASSGGTSGVTDTQYF
TRBD2 | TRBJ2-5 | - | TRBV4-1 | TGCGCCAGCAGCCAAGTCGAGACTAGCGGGGGGGAGACCCAGTACTTC | CASSQVETSGGETQYF
TRBD2 | TRBJ2-3 | many | TRBV7-6 | TGTGCCAGCAGCTTAGGTCTAGCGGGGTCCAGCACAGATACGCAGTATTTT | CASSLGLAGSSTDTQYF
TRBD1 | TRBJ1-2 | - | TRBV12-3/TRBV12-4 | TGTGCCAGCAGTCCCCGACAGGGGCCGAGAGGGGGCTACACCTTC | CASSPRQGPRGGYTF
TRBD1 | TRBJ2-7 | - | TRBV20-1 | TGCAGTGCTAGAGATACAGGGGTTCCCTACGAGCAGTACTTC | CSARDTGVPYEQYF
- | TRBJ2-5 | few | TRBV3-1 | TGTGCCAGCAGCCAAGAAAGATTGGAAGTCCGAAAGGAGACCCAGTACTTC | CASSQERLEVRKETQYF
- | TRBJ2-1 | few | TRBV6-5 | TGTGCCAGCAGTTACGGGGACGTCAAGATAAGTGAGCAGTTCTTC | CASSYGDVKISEQFF
- | TRBJ2-7 | - | TRBV2 | TGTGCCAGCAACGAAAGGGTCGCAGGAAGCTACAATGAGCAGTACTTC | CASNERVAGSYNEQYF
- | TRBJ2-2 | - | TRBV20-1 | TGCAGTGCTAGACTTTCCCTGAACACCGGGGAGCTGTTTTTT | CSARLSLNTGELFF
TRBD1 | TRBJ1-6 | - | TRBV6-5 | TGTGCCAGCAGTTACGGACAGGCGCCCTCACCCCTCCACTTT | CASSYGQAPSPLHF
- | TRBJ1-1 | - | TRBV6-5 | TGTGCCAGCAGTTACTCCCAGAGAGGGATGACCACTGAAGCTTTCTTT | CASSYSQRGMTTEAFF
- | TRBJ2-3 | few | TRBV30 | TGTGCCTTCGGACAGTTTAGCACAGATACGCAGTATTTT | CAFGQFSTDTQYF
TRBD2 | TRBJ2-1 | - | TRBV12-3/TRBV12-4 | TGTGCCAGCAGTTTGGTGCTAGCGGAGGGGGAGCAGTTCTTC | CASSLVLAEGEQFF
- | TRBJ2-3 | - | TRBV24-1 | TGTGCCACCAGTGATTCCCGTGGACAGGAGGGGAGCACAGATACGCAGTATTTT | CATSDSRGQEGSTDTQYF
- | TRBJ1-2 | - | TRBV4-2 | TGTGCCAGCAGCCATGCGACACGGGACTTTAACAAGTATGACTACACCTTC | CASSHATRDFNKYDYTF
- | TRBJ2-3 | many | TRBV12-3/TRBV12-4 | TGTGCCAGCAGTTTCCAGGATACGCAGTATTTT | CASSFQDTQYF
- | TRBJ2-7 | few | TRBV7-8 | TGTGCCAGCACCTACAGGAGCTCCTACGAGCAGTACTTC | CASTYRSSYEQYF
- | TRBJ2-1 | few | TRBV27 | TGTGCCAGCAGGTCACTAGCTGCTCCGGGAAATGAGCAGTTCTTC | CASRSLAAPGNEQFF
- | TRBJ2-5 | - | TRBV15 | TGTGCCACCAGCAGAGGTGGATCCAGGGACGAAGAGACCCAGTACTTC | CATSRGGSRDEETQYF